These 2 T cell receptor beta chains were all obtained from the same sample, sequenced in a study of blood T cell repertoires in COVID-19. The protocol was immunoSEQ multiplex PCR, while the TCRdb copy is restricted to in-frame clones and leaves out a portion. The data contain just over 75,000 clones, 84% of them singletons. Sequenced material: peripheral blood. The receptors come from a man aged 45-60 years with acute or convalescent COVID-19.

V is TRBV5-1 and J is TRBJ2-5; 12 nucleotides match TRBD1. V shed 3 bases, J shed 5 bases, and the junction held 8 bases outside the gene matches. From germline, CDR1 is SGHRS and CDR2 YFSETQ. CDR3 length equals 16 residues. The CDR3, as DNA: TGCGCCAGCAGCTCCGGGACAGGGGGCGGGCGTGAGACCCAGTACTTC. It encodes CASSSGTGGGRETQYF. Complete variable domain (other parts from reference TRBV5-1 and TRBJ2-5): KAGVTQTPRYLIKTRGQQVTLSCSPISGHRSVSWYQQTPGQGLQFLFEYFSETQRNKGNFPGRFSGRQFSNSRSEMNVSTLELGDSALYLCASSSGTGGGRETQYFGPGTRLLVL.

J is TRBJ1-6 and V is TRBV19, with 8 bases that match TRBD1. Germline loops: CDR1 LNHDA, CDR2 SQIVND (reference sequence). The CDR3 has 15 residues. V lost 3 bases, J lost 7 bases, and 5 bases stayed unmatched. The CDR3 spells CASSISTGGNSPLHF. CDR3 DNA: TGTGCCAGTAGTATTTCAACAGGGGGAAATTCACCCCTCCACTTT.